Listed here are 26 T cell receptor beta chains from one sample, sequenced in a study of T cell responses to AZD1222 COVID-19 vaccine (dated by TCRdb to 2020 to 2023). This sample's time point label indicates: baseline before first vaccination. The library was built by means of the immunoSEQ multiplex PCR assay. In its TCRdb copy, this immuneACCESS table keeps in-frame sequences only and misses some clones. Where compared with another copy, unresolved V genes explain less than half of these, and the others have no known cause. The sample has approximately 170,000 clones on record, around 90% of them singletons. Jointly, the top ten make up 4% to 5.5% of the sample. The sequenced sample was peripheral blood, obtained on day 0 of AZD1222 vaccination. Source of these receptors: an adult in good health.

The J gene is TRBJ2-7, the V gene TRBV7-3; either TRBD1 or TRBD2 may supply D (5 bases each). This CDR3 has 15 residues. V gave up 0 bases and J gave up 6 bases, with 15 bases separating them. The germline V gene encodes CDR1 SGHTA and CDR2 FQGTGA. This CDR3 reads CASSLTGGDGAEQYF. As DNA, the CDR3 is TGTGCCAGCAGCTTAACTGGGGGTGACGGAGCCGAGCAGTACTTC.

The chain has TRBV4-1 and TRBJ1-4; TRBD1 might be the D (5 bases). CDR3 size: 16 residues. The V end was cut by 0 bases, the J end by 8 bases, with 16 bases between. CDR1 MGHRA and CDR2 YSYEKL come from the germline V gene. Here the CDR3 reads CASSQESTGTIEKLFF. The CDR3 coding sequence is TGCGCCAGCAGCCAAGAGTCAACGGGGACGATAGAAAAACTGTTTTTT.

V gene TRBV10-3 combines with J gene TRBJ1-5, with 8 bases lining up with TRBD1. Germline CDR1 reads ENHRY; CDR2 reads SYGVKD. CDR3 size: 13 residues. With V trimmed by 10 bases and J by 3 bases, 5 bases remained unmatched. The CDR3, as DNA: TGTGCCACCCGGGGACAGGCCAATCAGCCCCAGCATTTT. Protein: CATRGQANQPQHF.

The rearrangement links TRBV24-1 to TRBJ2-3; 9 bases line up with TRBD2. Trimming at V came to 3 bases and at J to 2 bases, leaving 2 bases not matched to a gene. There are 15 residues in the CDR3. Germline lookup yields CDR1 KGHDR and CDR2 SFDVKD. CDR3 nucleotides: TGTGCCACCAGTGATACGGGACTAGCCACAGATACGCAGTATTTT. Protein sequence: CATSDTGLATDTQYF.

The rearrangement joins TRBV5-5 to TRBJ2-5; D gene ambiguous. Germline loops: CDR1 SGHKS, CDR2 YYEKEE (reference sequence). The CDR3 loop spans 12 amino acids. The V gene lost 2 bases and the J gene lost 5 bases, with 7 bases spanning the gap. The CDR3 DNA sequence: TGTGCCAGCAGCTTCGCCGTGGAGACCCAGTACTTC. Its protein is CASSFAVETQYF.

Written as DNA, the CDR3 is TGTGCCAGCACCAGGGGAATTAAGGGGAAGACTGAAGCTTTCTTT. This encodes CASTRGIKGKTEAFF. The V and J genes are TRBV6-6 and TRBJ1-1; a possible D gene is TRBD1 (6 bases). With 7 bases removed from V and 5 bases from J, the gap between germline ends came to 20 bases. In germline, CDR1 is MNHNY, CDR2 SVGAGI (reference sequence). CDR3 length: 15 residues.

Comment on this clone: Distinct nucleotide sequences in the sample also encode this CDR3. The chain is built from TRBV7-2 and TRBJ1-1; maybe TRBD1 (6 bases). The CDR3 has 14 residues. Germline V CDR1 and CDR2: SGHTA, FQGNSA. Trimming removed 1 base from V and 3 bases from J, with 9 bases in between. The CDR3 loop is CASSLGQGYTEAFF. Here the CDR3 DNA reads TGTGCCAGCAGCTTAGGCCAGGGGTACACTGAAGCTTTCTTT. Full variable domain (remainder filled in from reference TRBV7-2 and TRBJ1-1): GAGVSQSPSNKVTEKGKDVELRCDPISGHTALYWYRQSLGQGLEFLIYFQGNSAPDKSGLPSDRFSAERTGGSVSTLTIQRTQQEDSAVYLCASSLGQGYTEAFFGQGTRLTVV.

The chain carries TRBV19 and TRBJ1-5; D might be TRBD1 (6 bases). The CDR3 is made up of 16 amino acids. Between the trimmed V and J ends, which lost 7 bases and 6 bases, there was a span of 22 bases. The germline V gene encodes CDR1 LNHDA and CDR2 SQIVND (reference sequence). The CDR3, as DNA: TGTGCCAGTAAGCAGAGTATCAAGGCAGGGGTTCAGCCCCAGCATTTT. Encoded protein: CASKQSIKAGVQPQHF.

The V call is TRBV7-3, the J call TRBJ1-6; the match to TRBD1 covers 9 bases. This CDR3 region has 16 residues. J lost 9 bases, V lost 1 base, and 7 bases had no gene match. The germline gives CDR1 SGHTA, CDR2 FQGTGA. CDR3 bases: TGTGCCAGCAGCTTAATGGACAGGGGAAGATCTTCACCCCTCCACTTT. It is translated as CASSLMDRGRSSPLHF.

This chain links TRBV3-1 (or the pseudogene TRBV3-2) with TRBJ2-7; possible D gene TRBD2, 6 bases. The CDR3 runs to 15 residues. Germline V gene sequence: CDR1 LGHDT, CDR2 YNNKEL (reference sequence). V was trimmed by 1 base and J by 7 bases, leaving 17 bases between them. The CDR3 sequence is CASSQGLAREREQYF. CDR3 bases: TGTGCCAGCAGCCAAGGTCTAGCGAGGGAAAGAGAGCAGTACTTC.

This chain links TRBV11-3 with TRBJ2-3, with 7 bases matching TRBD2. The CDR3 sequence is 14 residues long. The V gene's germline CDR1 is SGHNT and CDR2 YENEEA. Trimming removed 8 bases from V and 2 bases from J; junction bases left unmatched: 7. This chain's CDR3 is CASPGGLFTDTQYF. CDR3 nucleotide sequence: TGTGCCAGCCCCGGGGGACTATTCACAGATACGCAGTATTTT.

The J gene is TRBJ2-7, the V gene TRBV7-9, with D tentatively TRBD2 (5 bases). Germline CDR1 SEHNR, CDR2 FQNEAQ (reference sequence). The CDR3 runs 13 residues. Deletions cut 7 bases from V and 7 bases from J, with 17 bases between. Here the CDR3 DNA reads TGTGCCAGCATCAAATCCGGGGTTGGGGAGCAGTACTTC. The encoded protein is CASIKSGVGEQYF.

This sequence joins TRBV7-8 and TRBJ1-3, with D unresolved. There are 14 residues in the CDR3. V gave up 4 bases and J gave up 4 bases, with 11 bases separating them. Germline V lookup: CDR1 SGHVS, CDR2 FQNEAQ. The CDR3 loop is CASSWSKQGNTIYF. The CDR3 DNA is TGTGCCAGCAGCTGGAGCAAACAGGGAAACACCATATATTTT.

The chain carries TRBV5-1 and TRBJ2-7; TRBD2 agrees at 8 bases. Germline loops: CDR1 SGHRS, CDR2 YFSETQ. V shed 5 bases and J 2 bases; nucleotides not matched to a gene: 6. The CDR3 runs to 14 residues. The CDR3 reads CASRPVAGTYEQYF. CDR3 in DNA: TGCGCCAGCAGACCCGTAGCGGGAACCTACGAGCAGTACTTC.

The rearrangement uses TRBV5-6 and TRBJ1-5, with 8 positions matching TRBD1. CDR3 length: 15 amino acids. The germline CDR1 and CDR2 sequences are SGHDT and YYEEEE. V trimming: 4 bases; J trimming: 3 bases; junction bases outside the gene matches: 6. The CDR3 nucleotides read TGTGCCAGCAGCCGTTACAGGGGGAACAATCAGCCCCAGCATTTT. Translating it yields CASSRYRGNNQPQHF.

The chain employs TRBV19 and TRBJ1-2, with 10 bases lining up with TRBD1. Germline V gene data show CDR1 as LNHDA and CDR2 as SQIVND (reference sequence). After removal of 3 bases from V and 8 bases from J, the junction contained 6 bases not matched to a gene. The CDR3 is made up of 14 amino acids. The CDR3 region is CASSILGQGQGYTF. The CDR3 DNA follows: TGTGCCAGTAGTATCCTGGGACAGGGGCAAGGCTACACCTTC.

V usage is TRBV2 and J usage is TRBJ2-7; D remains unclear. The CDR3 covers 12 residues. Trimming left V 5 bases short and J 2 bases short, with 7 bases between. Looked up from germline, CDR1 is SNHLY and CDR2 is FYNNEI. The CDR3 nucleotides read TGTGCCAGCAGTAGAAATACCTACGAGCAGTACTTC. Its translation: CASSRNTYEQYF.

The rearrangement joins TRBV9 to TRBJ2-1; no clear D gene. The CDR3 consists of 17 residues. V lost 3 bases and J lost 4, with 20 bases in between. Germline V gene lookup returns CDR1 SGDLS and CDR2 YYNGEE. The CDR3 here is CASSAALGSPFYNEQFF. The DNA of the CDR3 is TGTGCCAGCAGCGCGGCTCTGGGCTCCCCCTTTTACAATGAGCAGTTCTTC.

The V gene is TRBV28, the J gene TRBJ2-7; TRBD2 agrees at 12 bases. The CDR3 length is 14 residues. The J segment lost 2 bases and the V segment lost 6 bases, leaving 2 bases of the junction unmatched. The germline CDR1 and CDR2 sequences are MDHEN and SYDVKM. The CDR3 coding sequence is TGTGCCAGCAGGACTAGCGGGAGCCCCTACGAGCAGTACTTC. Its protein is CASRTSGSPYEQYF.

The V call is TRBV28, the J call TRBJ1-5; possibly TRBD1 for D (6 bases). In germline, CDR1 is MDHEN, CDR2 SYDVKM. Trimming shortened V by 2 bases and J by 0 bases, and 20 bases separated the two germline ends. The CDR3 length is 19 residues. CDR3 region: CASSLPQDRSLYSNQPQHF. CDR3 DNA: TGTGCCAGCAGTTTACCCCAAGACAGGAGCCTTTATAGCAATCAGCCCCAGCATTTT. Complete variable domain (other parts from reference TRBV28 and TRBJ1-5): DVKVTQSSRYLVKRTGEKVFLECVQDMDHENMFWYRQDPGLGLRLIYFSYDVKMKEKGDIPEGYSVSREKKERFSLILESASTNQTSMYLCASSLPQDRSLYSNQPQHFGDGTRLSIL.

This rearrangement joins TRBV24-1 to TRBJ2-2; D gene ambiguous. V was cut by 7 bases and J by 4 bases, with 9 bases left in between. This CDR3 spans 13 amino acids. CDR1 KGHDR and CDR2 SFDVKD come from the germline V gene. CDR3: CATSAVPTGELFF. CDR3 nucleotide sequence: TGTGCCACCAGCGCTGTCCCCACCGGGGAGCTGTTTTTT.

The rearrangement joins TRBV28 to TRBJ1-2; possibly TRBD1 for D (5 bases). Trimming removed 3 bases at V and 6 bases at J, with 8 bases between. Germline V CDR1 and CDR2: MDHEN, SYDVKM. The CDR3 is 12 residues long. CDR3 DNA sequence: TGTGCCAGCAGTTTGAGACAGAATGGCTACACCTTC. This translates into CASSLRQNGYTF.

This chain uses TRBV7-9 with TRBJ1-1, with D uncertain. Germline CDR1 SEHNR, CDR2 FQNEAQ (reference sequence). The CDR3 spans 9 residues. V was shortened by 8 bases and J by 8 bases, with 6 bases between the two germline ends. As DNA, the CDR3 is TGTGCCAGCGGCCCCGAAGCTTTCTTT. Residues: CASGPEAFF.

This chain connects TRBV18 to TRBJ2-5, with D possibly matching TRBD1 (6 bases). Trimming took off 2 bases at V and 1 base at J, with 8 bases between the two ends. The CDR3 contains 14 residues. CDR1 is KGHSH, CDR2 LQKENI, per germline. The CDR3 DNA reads TGTGCCAGCTCACCAACAGGGAGCCAAGAGACCCAGTACTTC. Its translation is CASSPTGSQETQYF.

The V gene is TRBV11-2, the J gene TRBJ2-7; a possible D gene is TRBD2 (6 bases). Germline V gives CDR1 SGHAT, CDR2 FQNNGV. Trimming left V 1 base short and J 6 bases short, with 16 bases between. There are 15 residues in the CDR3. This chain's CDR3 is CASSLGTGGISEQYF. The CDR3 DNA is TGTGCCAGCAGCTTAGGCACGGGCGGGATCTCCGAGCAGTACTTC.

CDR3: CASSLYSGPLVSQPQHF. Written as DNA, the CDR3 is TGCGCCAGCAGCCTCTACTCGGGACCGTTAGTATCTCAGCCCCAGCATTTT. The genes are TRBV4-1 and TRBJ1-5, with D perhaps TRBD1 (5 bases). The CDR3 length is 17 residues. CDR1 MGHRA and CDR2 YSYEKL come from the germline V gene. The V and J ends lost 4 bases and 6 bases respectively, with 22 bases between them.